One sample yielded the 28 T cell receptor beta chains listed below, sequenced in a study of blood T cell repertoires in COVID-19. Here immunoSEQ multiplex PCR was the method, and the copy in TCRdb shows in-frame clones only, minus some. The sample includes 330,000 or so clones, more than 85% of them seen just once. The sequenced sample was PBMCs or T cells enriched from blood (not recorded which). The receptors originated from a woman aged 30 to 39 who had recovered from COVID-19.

CDR3 loop: CASSPVRGTASRTLRTQYF. CDR3 nucleotide sequence: TGTGCCAGCAGCCCCGTCAGGGGGACAGCCTCCCGGACCCTGAGAACCCAGTACTTC. V usage is TRBV7-2 and J usage is TRBJ2-5; 7 bases line up with TRBD1. Germline CDR1 and CDR2: SGHTA and FQGNSA. The V segment lost 5 bases and the J segment 8 bases; nucleotides outside the gene matches: 26. The CDR3 length is 19 residues.

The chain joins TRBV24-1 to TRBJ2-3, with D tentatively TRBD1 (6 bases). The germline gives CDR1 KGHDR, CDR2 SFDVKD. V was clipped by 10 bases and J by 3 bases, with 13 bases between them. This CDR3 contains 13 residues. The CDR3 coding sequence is TGTGCCACACAGGGTTTGGGTACAGATACGCAGTATTTT. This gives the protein CATQGLGTDTQYF.

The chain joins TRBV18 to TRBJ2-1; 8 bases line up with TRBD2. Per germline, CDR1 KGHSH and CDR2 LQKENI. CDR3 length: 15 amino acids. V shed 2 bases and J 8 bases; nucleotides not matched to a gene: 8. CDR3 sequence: CASSPKRENPHEQFF. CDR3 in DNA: TGTGCCAGCTCACCAAAGCGGGAGAACCCCCATGAGCAGTTCTTC.

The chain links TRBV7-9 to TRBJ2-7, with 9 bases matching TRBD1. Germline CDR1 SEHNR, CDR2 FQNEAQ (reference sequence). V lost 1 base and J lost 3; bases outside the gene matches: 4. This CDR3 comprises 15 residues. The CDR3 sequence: CASSLEGQGIYEQYF. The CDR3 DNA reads TGTGCCAGCAGCTTAGAAGGACAGGGGATCTACGAGCAGTACTTC.

The CDR3 coding sequence is TGTGCCAGCACCTCAGGACAGTGGCCAGATACGCAGTATTTT. Translating it yields CASTSGQWPDTQYF. This rearrangement joins TRBV28 to TRBJ2-3; D is possibly TRBD1 (6 bases). V was cut by 7 bases and J by 4 bases, with 15 bases left in between. CDR1 is MDHEN and CDR2 is SYDVKM in the germline V gene. The CDR3 length is 14 residues. The complete variable domain, with remaining parts taken from reference TRBV28 and TRBJ2-3, reads DVKVTQSSRYLVKRTGEKVFLECVQDMDHENMFWYRQDPGLGLRLIYFSYDVKMKEKGDIPEGYSVSREKKERFSLILESASTNQTSMYLCASTSGQWPDTQYFGPGTRLTVL.

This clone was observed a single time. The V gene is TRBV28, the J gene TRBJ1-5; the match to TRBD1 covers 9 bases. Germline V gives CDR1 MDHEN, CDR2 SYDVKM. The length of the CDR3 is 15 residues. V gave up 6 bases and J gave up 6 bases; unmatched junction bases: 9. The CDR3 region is CASSPGTGFSQPQHF. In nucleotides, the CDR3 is TGTGCCAGCAGCCCTGGGACAGGGTTCTCTCAGCCCCAGCATTTT.

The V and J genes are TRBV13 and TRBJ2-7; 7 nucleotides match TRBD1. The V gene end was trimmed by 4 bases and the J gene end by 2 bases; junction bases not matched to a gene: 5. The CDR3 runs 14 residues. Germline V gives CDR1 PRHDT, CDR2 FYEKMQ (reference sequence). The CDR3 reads CASSYSGQPYEQYF. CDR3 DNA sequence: TGTGCCAGCAGCTACTCGGGACAGCCCTACGAGCAGTACTTC.

The CDR3 region has the DNA TGTGCCAGCATGGGGCAGGGGAGATATGGCTACACCTTC. As protein: CASMGQGRYGYTF. This rearrangement joins TRBV25-1 to TRBJ1-2; D perhaps matches TRBD1 (6 bases). Trimming left V 7 bases short and J 5 bases short, with 14 bases between. Per germline, CDR1 MGHDK and CDR2 SYGVNS. This CDR3 is 13 amino acids long.

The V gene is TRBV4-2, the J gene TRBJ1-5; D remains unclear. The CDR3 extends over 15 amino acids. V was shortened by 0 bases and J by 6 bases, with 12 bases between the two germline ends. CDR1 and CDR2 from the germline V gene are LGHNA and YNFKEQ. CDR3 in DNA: TGTGCCAGCAGCCAAGAGGGAGCAGGTCTTCAGCCCCAGCATTTT. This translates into CASSQEGAGLQPQHF.

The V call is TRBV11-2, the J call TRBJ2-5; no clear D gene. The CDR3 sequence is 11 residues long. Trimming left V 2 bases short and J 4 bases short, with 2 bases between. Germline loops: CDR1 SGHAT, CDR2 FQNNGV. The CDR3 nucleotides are TGTGCCAGCAGCTTACGAGAGACCCAGTACTTC. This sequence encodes CASSLRETQYF.

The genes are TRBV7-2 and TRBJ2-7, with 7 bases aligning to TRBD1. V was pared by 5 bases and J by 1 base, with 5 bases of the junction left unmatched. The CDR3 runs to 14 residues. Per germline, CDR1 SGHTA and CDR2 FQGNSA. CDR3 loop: CASSQTGQSYEQYF. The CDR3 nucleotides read TGTGCCAGCAGCCAAACGGGACAGTCCTACGAGCAGTACTTC.

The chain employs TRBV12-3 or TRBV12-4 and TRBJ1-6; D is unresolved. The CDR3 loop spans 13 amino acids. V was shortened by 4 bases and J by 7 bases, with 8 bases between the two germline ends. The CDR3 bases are TGTGCCAGCAGTTCACATCTCAATTCACCCCTCCACTTT. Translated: CASSSHLNSPLHF.

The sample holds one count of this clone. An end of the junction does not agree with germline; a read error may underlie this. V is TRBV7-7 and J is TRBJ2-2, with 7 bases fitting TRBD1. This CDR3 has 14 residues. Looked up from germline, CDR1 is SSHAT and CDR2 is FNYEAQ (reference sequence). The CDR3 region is CASRGTANTGELFF. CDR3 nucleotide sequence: TGTGCTAGCAGAGGGACAGCGAACACCGGGGAGCTGTTTTTT.

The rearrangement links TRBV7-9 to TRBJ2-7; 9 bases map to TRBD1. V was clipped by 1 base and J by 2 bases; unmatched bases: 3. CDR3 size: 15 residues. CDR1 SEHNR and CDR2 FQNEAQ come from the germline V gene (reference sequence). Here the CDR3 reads CASSLVGQGTYEQYF. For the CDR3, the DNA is TGTGCCAGCAGCTTAGTGGGACAGGGAACCTACGAGCAGTACTTC.

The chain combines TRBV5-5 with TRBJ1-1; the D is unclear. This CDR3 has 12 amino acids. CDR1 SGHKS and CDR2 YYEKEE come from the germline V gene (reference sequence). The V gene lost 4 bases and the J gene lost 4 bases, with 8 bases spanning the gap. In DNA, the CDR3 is TGTGCCAGCAGCATCGAGTTCACTGAAGCTTTCTTT. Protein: CASSIEFTEAFF.

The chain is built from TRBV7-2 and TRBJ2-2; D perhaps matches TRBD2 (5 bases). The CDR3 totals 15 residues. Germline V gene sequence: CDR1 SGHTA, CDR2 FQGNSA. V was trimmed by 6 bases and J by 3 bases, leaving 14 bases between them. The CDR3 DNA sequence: TGTGCCAGCAGTGACTCCACTAGGCACACCGGGGAGCTGTTTTTT. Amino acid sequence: CASSDSTRHTGELFF.

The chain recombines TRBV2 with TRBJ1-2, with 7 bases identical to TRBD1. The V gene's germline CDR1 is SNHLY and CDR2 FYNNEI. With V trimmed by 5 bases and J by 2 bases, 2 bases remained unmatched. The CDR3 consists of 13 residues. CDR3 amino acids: CASSLDRNYGYTF. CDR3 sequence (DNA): TGTGCCAGCAGTCTGGACAGGAACTATGGCTACACCTTC.

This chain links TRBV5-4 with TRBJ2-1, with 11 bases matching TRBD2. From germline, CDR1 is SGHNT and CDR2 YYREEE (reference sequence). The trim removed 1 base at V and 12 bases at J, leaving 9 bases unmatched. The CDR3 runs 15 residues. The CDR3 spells CASSLRLAGGGRQFF. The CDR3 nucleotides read TGTGCCAGCAGCTTGCGGCTAGCGGGGGGTGGTAGGCAGTTCTTC. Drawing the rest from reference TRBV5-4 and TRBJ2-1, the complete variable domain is ETGVTQSPTHLIKTRGQQVTLRCSSQSGHNTVSWYQQALGQGPQFIFQYYREEENGRGNFPPRFSGLQFPNYSSELNVNALELDDSALYLCASSLRLAGGGRQFFGPGTRLTVL.

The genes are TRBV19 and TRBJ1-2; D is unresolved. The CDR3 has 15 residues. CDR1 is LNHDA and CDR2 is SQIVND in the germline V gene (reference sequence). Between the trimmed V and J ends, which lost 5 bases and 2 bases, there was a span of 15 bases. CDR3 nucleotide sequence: TGTGCCAGTAGTCCAAGGAGGAGAAACAACTATGGCTACACCTTC. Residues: CASSPRRRNNYGYTF.

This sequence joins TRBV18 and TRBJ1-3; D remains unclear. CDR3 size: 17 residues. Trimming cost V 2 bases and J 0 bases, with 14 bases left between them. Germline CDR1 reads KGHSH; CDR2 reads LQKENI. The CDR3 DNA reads TGTGCCAGCTCACCATCGCCGGCGGCTTCCTCTGGAAACACCATATATTTT. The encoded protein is CASSPSPAASSGNTIYF.

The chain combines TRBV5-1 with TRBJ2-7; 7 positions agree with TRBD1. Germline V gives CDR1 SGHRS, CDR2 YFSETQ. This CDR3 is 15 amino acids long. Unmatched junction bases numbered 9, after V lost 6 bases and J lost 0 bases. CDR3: CASKTQGPSSYEQYF. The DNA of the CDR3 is TGCGCCAGCAAAACACAGGGGCCGAGCTCCTACGAGCAGTACTTC.

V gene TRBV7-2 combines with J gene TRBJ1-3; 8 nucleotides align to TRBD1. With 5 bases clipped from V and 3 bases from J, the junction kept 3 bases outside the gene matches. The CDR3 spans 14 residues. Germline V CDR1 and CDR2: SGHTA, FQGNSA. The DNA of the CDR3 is TGTGCCAGCAGCCCAGACAGGGGTGGAAACACCATATATTTT. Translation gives CASSPDRGGNTIYF.

The CDR3 DNA reads TGTGCCAGCAGCGTAACTAGCGGGCCCTACAATGAGCAGTTCTTC. Encoded protein: CASSVTSGPYNEQFF. This chain links TRBV7-2 with TRBJ2-1; TRBD2 matches 9 bases. CDR1 SGHTA and CDR2 FQGNSA come from the germline V gene. The CDR3 consists of 15 residues. V gave up 5 bases and J gave up 2 bases; unmatched junction bases: 4.

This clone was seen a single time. CDR3 bases: TGTGCCAGCAGTCCAGAAACAGGGGACTATGGCTACACCTTC. This encodes CASSPETGDYGYTF. This chain uses TRBV27 with TRBJ1-2, with TRBD1 matching over 7 bases. The CDR3 is made up of 14 amino acids. The V and J ends lost 5 bases and 3 bases, in that order; junction bases with no gene match: 6. Germline values: CDR1 MNHEY, CDR2 SMNVEV (reference sequence).

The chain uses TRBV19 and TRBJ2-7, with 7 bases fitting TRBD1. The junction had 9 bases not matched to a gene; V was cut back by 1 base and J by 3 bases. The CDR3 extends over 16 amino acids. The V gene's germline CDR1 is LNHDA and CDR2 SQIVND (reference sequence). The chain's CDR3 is CASSIATGKGYYEQYF. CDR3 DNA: TGTGCCAGTAGTATAGCGACAGGGAAAGGCTACTACGAGCAGTACTTC.

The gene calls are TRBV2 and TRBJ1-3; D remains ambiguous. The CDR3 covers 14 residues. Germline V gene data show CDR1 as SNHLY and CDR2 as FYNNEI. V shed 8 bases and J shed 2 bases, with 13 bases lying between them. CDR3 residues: CASETTPPGNTIYF. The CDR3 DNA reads TGTGCCAGCGAGACTACCCCCCCTGGAAACACCATATATTTT.

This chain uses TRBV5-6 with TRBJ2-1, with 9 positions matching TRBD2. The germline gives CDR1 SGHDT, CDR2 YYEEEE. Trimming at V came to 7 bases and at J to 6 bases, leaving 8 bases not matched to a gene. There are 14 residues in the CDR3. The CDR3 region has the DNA TGTGCCAGCGAGTGGCGGGAGGGGGTCAATGAGCAGTTCTTC. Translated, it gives CASEWREGVNEQFF. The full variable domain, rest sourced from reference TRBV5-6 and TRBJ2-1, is DAGVTQSPTHLIKTRGQQVTLRCSPKSGHDTVSWYQQALGQGPQFIFQYYEEEERQRGNFPDRFSGHQFPNYSSELNVNALLLGDSALYLCASEWREGVNEQFFGPGTRLTVL.

The CDR3, as DNA: TGTGCCAGCAGCTCAAGGACAGAGAGCACAGATACGCAGTATTTT. Translated: CASSSRTESTDTQYF. The chain combines TRBV5-4 with TRBJ2-3, with D possibly being TRBD1 (6 bases). Germline V gene sequence: CDR1 SGHNT, CDR2 YYREEE (reference sequence). Trimming took off 3 bases at V and 0 bases at J, with 11 bases between the two ends. The CDR3 length is 15 residues.